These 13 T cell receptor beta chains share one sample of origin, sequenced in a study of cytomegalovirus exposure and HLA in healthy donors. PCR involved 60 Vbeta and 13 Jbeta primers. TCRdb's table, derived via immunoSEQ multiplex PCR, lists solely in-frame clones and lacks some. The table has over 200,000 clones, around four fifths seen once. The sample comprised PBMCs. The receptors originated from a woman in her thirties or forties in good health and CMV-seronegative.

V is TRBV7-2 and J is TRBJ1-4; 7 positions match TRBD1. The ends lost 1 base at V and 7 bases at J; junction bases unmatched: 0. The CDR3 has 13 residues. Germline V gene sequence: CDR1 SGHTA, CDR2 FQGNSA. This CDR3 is CASSLGTGEKLFF. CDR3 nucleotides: TGTGCCAGCAGCTTAGGGACAGGTGAAAAACTGTTTTTT.

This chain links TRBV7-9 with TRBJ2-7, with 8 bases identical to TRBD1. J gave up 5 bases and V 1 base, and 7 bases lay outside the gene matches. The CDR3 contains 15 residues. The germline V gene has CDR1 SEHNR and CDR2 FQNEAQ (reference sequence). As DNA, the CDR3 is TGTGCCAGCAGCTTAGGAGGGACAGGAGTCCACGAGCAGTACTTC. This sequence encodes CASSLGGTGVHEQYF. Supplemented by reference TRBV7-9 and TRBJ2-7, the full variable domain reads DTGVSQNPRHKITKRGQNVTFRCDPISEHNRLYWYRQTLGQGPEFLTYFQNEAQLEKSRLLSDRFSAERPKGSFSTLEIQRTEQGDSAMYLCASSLGGTGVHEQYFGPGTRLTVT.

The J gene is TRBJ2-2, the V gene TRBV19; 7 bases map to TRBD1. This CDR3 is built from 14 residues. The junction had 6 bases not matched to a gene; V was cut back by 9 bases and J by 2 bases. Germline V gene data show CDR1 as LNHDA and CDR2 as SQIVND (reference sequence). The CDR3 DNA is TGTGCCAGCCAGACAGGGATTAACACCGGGGAGCTGTTTTTT. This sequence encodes CASQTGINTGELFF.

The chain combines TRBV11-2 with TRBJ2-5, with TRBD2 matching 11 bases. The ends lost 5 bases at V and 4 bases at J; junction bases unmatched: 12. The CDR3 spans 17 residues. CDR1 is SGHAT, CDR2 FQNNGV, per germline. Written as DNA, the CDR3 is TGTGCCAGCAGCCCTGGGTTGACTAGCGGGATTCGAGAGACCCAGTACTTC. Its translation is CASSPGLTSGIRETQYF. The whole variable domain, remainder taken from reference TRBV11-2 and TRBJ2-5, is EAGVAQSPRYKIIEKRQSVAFWCNPISGHATLYWYQQILGQGPKLLIQFQNNGVVDDSQLPKDRFSAERLKGVDSTLKIQPAKLEDSAVYLCASSPGLTSGIRETQYFGPGTRLLVL.

CDR3 residues: CAISRTGKDMDGYTF. In nucleotides, the CDR3 is TGTGCCATCAGTAGGACAGGGAAAGATATGGATGGCTACACCTTC. V and J are TRBV10-3 and TRBJ1-2, with 8 bases lining up with TRBD1. The germline gives CDR1 ENHRY, CDR2 SYGVKD. The CDR3 is 15 amino acids. Trimming cost V 5 bases and J 6 bases; bases outside gene matches: 11.

The CDR3 protein is CSVERTGSGYTF. CDR3 sequence (DNA): TGCAGCGTTGAGAGGACAGGTAGCGGCTACACCTTC. J is TRBJ1-2 and V is TRBV29-1; TRBD1 aligns across 7 bases. J was trimmed by 8 bases and V by 3 bases; bases with no gene match: 6. Germline assignment: CDR1 SQVTM and CDR2 ANQGSEA. The CDR3 is made up of 12 amino acids.

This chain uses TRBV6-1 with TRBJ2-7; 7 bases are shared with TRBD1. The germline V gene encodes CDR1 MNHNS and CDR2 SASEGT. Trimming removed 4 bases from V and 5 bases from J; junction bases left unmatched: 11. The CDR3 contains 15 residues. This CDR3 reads CASSVGAQGSNEQYF. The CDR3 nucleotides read TGTGCCAGCAGTGTAGGGGCACAGGGGTCTAACGAGCAGTACTTC.

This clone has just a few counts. The CDR3 nucleotides read TGTGCCAGCAGCCCGCGGGGGGGGATGGGTGAGACCCAGTACTTC. It yields the protein CASSPRGGMGETQYF. The chain recombines TRBV11-2 with TRBJ2-5, with TRBD2 matching over 9 bases. The CDR3 extends over 15 amino acids. The J segment lost 5 bases and the V segment lost 5 bases, leaving 9 bases of the junction unmatched. Germline lookup yields CDR1 SGHAT and CDR2 FQNNGV.

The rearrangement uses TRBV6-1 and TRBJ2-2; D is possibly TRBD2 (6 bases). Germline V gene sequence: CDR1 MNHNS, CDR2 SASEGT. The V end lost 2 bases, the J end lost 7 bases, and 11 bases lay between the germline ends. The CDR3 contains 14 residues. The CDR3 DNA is TGTGCCAGCAGTGAAAACCGGGGGATCGGGGAGCTGTTTTTT. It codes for CASSENRGIGELFF.

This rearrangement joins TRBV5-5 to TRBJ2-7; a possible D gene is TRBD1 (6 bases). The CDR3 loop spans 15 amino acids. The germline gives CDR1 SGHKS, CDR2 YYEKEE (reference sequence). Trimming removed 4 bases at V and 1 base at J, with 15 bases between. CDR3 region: CASSPLGQGSYEQYF. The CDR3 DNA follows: TGTGCCAGCAGCCCCCTAGGGCAGGGGTCCTACGAGCAGTACTTC.

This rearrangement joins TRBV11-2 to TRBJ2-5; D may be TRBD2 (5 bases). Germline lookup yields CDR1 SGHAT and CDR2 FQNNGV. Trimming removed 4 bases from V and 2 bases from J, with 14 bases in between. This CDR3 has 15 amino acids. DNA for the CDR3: TGTGCCAGCAGCTACGGGTCGCGAGGGCAAGAGACCCAGTACTTC. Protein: CASSYGSRGQETQYF. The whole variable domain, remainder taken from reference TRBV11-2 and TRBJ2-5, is EAGVAQSPRYKIIEKRQSVAFWCNPISGHATLYWYQQILGQGPKLLIQFQNNGVVDDSQLPKDRFSAERLKGVDSTLKIQPAKLEDSAVYLCASSYGSRGQETQYFGPGTRLLVL.

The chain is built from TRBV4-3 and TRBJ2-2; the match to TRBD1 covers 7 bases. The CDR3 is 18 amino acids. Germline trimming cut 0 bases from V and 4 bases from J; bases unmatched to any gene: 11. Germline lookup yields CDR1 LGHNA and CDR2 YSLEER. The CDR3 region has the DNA TGCGCCAGCAGCCAAGATCTTTTGGACAGGTTGCGCACCGGGGAGCTGTTTTTT. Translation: CASSQDLLDRLRTGELFF.

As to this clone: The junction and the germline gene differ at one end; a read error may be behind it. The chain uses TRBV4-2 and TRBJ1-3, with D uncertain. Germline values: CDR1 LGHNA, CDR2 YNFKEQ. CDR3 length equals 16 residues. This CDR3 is CASRQGRGSPGNTIYF. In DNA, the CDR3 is TGTGCCAGCAGGCAAGGCCGGGGTTCCCCTGGAAACACCATATATTTT.